Following are 7 T cell receptor beta chains from one sample sequenced in a study of shared clonotypes between healthy human individuals. This table comes from immunoSEQ multiplex PCR, and its TCRdb copy is limited to in-frame clones, with some not included. This repertoire shows about 2 million clones, about 95% found once; its top ten account for more than 0.95%. CD45RO-negative, CCR7-positively selected cells formed the naive CD8 fraction, excluding terminally differentiated effector memory CD45RA+ cells. Sequencing was carried out using naive CD8+ T cells sorted from blood. Receptors were obtained from a man in his late teens or twenties in good health.

Of note for this clone: Other DNA sequences in this sample translate to the same CDR3. The chain is built from TRBV6-6 and TRBJ2-7; D tentatively reads TRBD1 or TRBD2 (5 bases each). The CDR3 length is 12 residues. Trimming cost V 8 bases and J 1 base, with 9 bases left between them. CDR1 and CDR2 from the germline V gene are MNHNY and SVGAGI (reference sequence). CDR3 coding DNA: TGTGCCAGCCGGGACGGATCCTACGAGCAGTACTTC. Amino acid sequence: CASRDGSYEQYF.

V is TRBV30 and J is TRBJ2-7; possibly TRBD2 for D (7 bases). This CDR3 spans 15 amino acids. Trimming shortened V by 0 bases and J by 0 bases, and 12 bases separated the two germline ends. Per the germline V gene, CDR1 is GTSNPN and CDR2 is SVGIG (reference sequence). In DNA, the CDR3 is TGTGCCTGGAGTGTAGCGGGACACCCCTCCTACGAGCAGTACTTC. Translation gives CAWSVAGHPSYEQYF.

This rearrangement joins TRBV19 to TRBJ2-3; D might be TRBD2 (5 bases). The CDR3 runs 14 residues. Germline V gene data show CDR1 as LNHDA and CDR2 as SQIVND (reference sequence). V dropped 8 bases and J dropped 0 bases, with 12 bases sitting between them. The DNA for the CDR3 is TGTGCCAGTGGGGTGGAGGCTAGCACAGATACGCAGTATTTT. It yields the protein CASGVEASTDTQYF.

This CDR3 reads CASSQAGTGGNDEQYF. In nucleotides, the CDR3 is TGCGCCAGCAGCCAAGCCGGGACAGGGGGGAATGACGAGCAGTACTTC. V is TRBV4-1 and J is TRBJ2-7, with TRBD1 matching over 11 bases. In germline, CDR1 is MGHRA, CDR2 YSYEKL. The ends lost 1 base at V and 5 bases at J; junction bases unmatched: 7. This CDR3 comprises 16 residues.

This sequence joins TRBV7-6 and TRBJ1-1; D remains ambiguous. Germline CDR1 reads SGHVS; CDR2 reads FNYEAQ. V was clipped by 1 base and J by 5 bases, with 8 bases between them. CDR3 size: 13 residues. The CDR3 spells CASSLESGTEAFF. The CDR3 nucleotides read TGTGCCAGCAGCTTAGAATCGGGAACTGAAGCTTTCTTT.

This clone appeared a single time. V and J are TRBV7-9 and TRBJ2-5; a possible D gene is TRBD1 (5 bases). The CDR3 extends over 14 amino acids. The V gene's germline CDR1 is SEHNR and CDR2 FQNEAQ (reference sequence). The V gene lost 5 bases and the J gene lost 1 base, with 11 bases spanning the gap. The CDR3 sequence is CASSTDSFQETQYF. CDR3 in DNA: TGTGCCAGCAGCACTGACAGTTTCCAAGAGACCCAGTACTTC.

The chain joins TRBV7-6 to TRBJ1-1, with D possibly matching TRBD1 (5 bases). Germline values: CDR1 SGHVS, CDR2 FNYEAQ. The ends were cut back, 5 bases at V and 5 bases at J, with 9 bases in the middle. The CDR3 length is 12 residues. The CDR3 loop is CASSHTGTEAFF. The DNA for the CDR3 is TGTGCCAGCAGCCATACAGGTACTGAAGCTTTCTTT.